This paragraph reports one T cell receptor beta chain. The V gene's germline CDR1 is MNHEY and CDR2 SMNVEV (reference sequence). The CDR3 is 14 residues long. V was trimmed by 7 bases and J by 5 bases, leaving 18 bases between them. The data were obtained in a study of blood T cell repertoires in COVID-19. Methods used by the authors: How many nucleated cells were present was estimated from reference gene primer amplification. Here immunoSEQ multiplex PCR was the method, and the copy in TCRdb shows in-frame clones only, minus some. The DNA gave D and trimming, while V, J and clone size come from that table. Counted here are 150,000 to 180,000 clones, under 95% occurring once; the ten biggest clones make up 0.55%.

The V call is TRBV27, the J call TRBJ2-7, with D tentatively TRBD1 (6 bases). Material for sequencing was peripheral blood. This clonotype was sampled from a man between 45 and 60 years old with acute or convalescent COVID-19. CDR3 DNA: TGTGCCAGCACCCGGCAGGGACAAGTCAACGAGCAGTACTTC. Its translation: CASTRQGQVNEQYF.